This T cell receptor beta chain was captured in a study of early T cells in non-severe SARS-CoV-2 infection. For the study at large: Unsorted whole blood bulk RNA was sequenced, with unpaired chains. Overall study results and limits: Sequences matched to VDJdb favored anti-spike CD8 responses, while private and CD4 specificities were missed.

Molecules of cDNA were individually given unique molecular identifiers that were attached to them. TCRdb processed the 5' RACE reads anew with MiXCR; each CDR3 protein has one entry. The sample contains tens of thousands of distinct CDR3 sequences, 8% to 9.5% of which appear only once. The CDR3 covers 14 residues. V lost 3 bases, J lost 3 bases, and 11 bases lay in between. Germline-derived CDR1 and CDR2 are SGHVS and FNYEAQ. This clonotype was observed a handful of times. Its antigen remains unidentified. The rearrangement joins TRBV7-6 to TRBJ1-1, with unresolved D. The sequence was collected from an adult who was a healthcare worker with PCR-confirmed SARS-CoV-2 infection or an uninfected control (not recorded which). Source material: whole blood. CDR3 amino acids: CASSFGPRDTEAFF. The DNA for the CDR3 is TGTGCCAGCAGCTTTGGACCCCGGGACACTGAAGCTTTCTTT.